A single T cell receptor beta chain is shown here with its context. Its antigen remains unidentified. Per-base quality was not reported, and no clone a single base away is much larger than it. According to the germline V gene (reference sequence), CDR1 reads LNHNV and CDR2 reads YYDKDF. Unmatched junction bases come to 8, with V trimmed by 0 bases and J by 2 bases. The CDR3, cysteine through phenylalanine, is 17 amino acids long. This entry keeps only the CDR3 DNA: 51 bases, framed from base 1. This specimen belongs to a study of post-analysis software for immune sequencing data (dated by TCRdb to the mid-2010s). In terms of the full investigation: The recorded disease courses included relapsing-remitting, secondary progressive and progressive-relapsing multiple sclerosis, and some patients had no subtype annotation. The multiple sclerosis patient repertoires were compared with approximately 11 previously published healthy control repertoires from donors aged about 6 to 26 years. A subset of samples was prepared in parallel using single-end sample barcoding, then pooled and co-amplified after Illumina adapter ligation.

Library generation was performed with PCR. Sequencing relied on an Illumina HiSeq 2500. Unique molecular identifiers were incorporated into TCR beta cDNA libraries to reduce PCR and sequencing biases. Per 1 to 10 million input T cells, roughly 0.5 million cDNA molecules were obtained, such that each molecule approximated one T cell. Patient libraries were prepared and sequenced with the same protocol used for the earlier healthy control dataset. Samples belonging to the same batch were prepared together, multiplexed and sequenced on a shared HiSeq lane. The paper's data handling went like this. Raw barcoded reads were processed with MIGEC, and single-read molecular identifier groups were discarded before consensus assembly and CDR3 extraction. Clonotype tables were post-analysed with VDJtools, normalizing diversity by down-sampling all datasets to the smallest sample size. Repertoire overlap clustering matched CDR3 amino acid but not nucleotide sequences to correct batch-related cross-sample contamination. TCRdb reanalyzed the raw reads on its own, using fastp at Q25 for trimming and MiXCR for clone calling, and kept in-frame beta chains. For every CDR3 protein sequence, its rows merge into one entry that carries the most common genes and DNA. The V and J calls here are based on TCRdb, not the publication. The sample includes 650,000 to 850,000 distinct CDR3 sequences, with approximately 53% observed a single time. The top ten hold 4.6% of the sample.

To demonstrate the VDJtools post-analysis software, the study profiled TCR beta repertoires from the peripheral blood of about a dozen young patients with multiple sclerosis. The patients with multiple sclerosis were children and adolescents between about 6 and 15 years of age. The research as a whole found: Several TRBV segments, including TRBV5-6, TRBV5-1 and TRBV20-1, were significantly more frequent in patients than controls. Strong co-clustering of samples prepared in the same batch was shown by direct clustering with F measure, prompting a batch-effect correction. The multiple sclerosis patient group was slightly younger than the control group. Significantly lower normalized Chao1 diversity was found in multiple sclerosis patients than in controls, suggesting substantial peripheral T-cell clonal expansion.

This receptor chain uses TRBV15 and TRBJ2-5, and 8 bases in between align with TRBD1. The sequence derives from a girl under 18 with multiple sclerosis. The sequenced sample consisted of blood. In nucleotides, the sequence is TGTGCCACCAGCAGAGACCCGGGACAGGCGACACAAGAGACCCAGTACTTC. Its protein reads: CATSRDPGQATQETQYF.